The source of this T cell receptor beta chain is a study of blood T cells in healthy people across ages. This clonotype was seen many times. The antigen remains undetermined. The study's findings and limits: No one knew whether donors had CMV, which possibly confounded expanded clonotype changes.

A J-beta primer mix and a sample-barcoded 5' primer were used in a second PCR of roughly 7 to 12 cycles. TCRdb called the 5' RACE reads again in MiXCR, with one record for every CDR3 protein. In the table there are roughly 1,100,000 distinct CDR3 sequences, less than 25% of which are singletons. The germline V gene encodes CDR1 SGHDT and CDR2 YYEEEE. This CDR3 contains 15 residues. V gave up 2 bases and J gave up 2 bases; unmatched junction bases: 4. The same data also contributed to another study, on T cells of mothers and their children. As reported in that work: Donors were three healthy Caucasian mothers and their six children. cDNA synthesis used all extracted RNA, 1.5 ug per 15 ul. Slightly, though not significantly, more overlap was seen in related than in unrelated mother-child pairs.

Sequenced input: blood. The rearrangement joins TRBV5-6 to TRBJ2-5; 9 bases agree with TRBD2. The origin of this receptor is a girl aged 2 to 10 in good health. The CDR3 here is CASSFLAGPQETQYF. CDR3 coding DNA: TGTGCCAGCAGCTTTCTAGCGGGGCCTCAAGAGACCCAGTACTTC.